One and the same sample provided the 22 T cell receptor beta chains below, sequenced in a study of shared clonotypes between healthy human individuals. Assay used: immunoSEQ multiplex PCR; TCRdb lists only in-frame clones, some missing. The sample has some 1.4 million clones; around 95% are singletons. The sequenced material came from naive CD4+ T cells sorted from blood. This sample's subset: CD45RA+ positively selected. These receptors all come from a man aged 25 to 45 in good health.

CDR3 coding DNA: TGTGCCAGCAGCTCCTCGGACAGGGGAGTGAATCAGCCCCAGCATTTT. Translating it yields CASSSSDRGVNQPQHF. The chain joins TRBV7-9 to TRBJ1-5; TRBD1 matches at 9 bases. J gave up 4 bases and V 4 bases, and 8 bases lay outside the gene matches. This CDR3 is 16 amino acids long. CDR1 and CDR2 (germline): SEHNR, FQNEAQ (reference sequence).

The V call is TRBV19, the J call TRBJ2-7; tentative D call: TRBD1 (6 bases). Germline values: CDR1 LNHDA, CDR2 SQIVND (reference sequence). V was clipped by 4 bases and J by 6 bases, with 16 bases between them. There are 14 residues in the CDR3. CDR3 sequence: CASSTDPTGREQYF. The CDR3, as DNA: TGTGCCAGTAGTACAGACCCGACAGGCCGCGAGCAGTACTTC. The full variable domain, in which reference TRBV19 and TRBJ2-7 provide the parts outside the CDR3, is DGGITQSPKYLFRKEGQNVTLSCEQNLNHDAMYWYRQDPGQGLRLIYYSQIVNDFQKGDIAEGYSVSREKKESFPLTVTSAQKNPTAFYLCASSTDPTGREQYFGPGTRLTVT.

This chain links TRBV10-3 with TRBJ2-7; maybe TRBD1 (6 bases). V lost 6 bases, J lost 3 bases, and 15 bases lay in between. Per germline, CDR1 ENHRY and CDR2 SYGVKD. The CDR3 covers 14 residues. The CDR3, as DNA: TGTGCCATCAGGGAGCCGGGACAAAACTACGAGCAGTACTTC. Translated: CAIREPGQNYEQYF.

The chain combines TRBV28 with TRBJ2-3; D is unresolved. Trimming removed 2 bases from V and 5 bases from J, with 5 bases in between. Germline V lookup: CDR1 MDHEN, CDR2 SYDVKM. The CDR3 sequence is 12 residues long. The CDR3 DNA reads as TGTGCCAGCAGTTTACAGCAAGATACGCAGTATTTT. This gives the protein CASSLQQDTQYF.

The V gene is TRBV5-1, the J gene TRBJ1-4; D is unresolved. CDR3 length: 13 amino acids. Germline V lookup: CDR1 SGHRS, CDR2 YFSETQ. The V and J ends lost 5 bases and 3 bases respectively, with 8 bases between them. The CDR3 region is CASREGANEKLFF. CDR3 DNA: TGCGCCAGCAGGGAGGGAGCTAATGAAAAACTGTTTTTT.

The rearrangement uses TRBV7-2 and TRBJ2-3; possibly TRBD1 for D (6 bases). The CDR3 runs to 18 residues. Germline lookup yields CDR1 SGHTA and CDR2 FQGNSA. Trimming took 1 base from V and 1 from J, leaving 18 bases between them. This chain's CDR3 is CASSLERGSGIRTDTQYF. CDR3 bases: TGTGCCAGCAGCTTAGAGAGGGGGAGTGGGATTCGCACAGATACGCAGTATTTT.

The chain employs TRBV7-3 and TRBJ2-1; D is ambiguous. This CDR3 comprises 15 residues. In germline, CDR1 is SGHTA, CDR2 FQGTGA. Between the trimmed V and J ends, which lost 2 bases and 0 bases, there was a span of 8 bases. The CDR3 region is CASSLLVSSYNEQFF. For the CDR3, the DNA is TGTGCCAGCAGCTTACTAGTAAGCTCCTACAATGAGCAGTTCTTC.

V and J are TRBV5-1 and TRBJ1-2, with D uncertain. The CDR3 extends over 14 amino acids. Trimming shortened V by 0 bases and J by 4 bases, and 10 bases separated the two germline ends. Germline V gene data show CDR1 as SGHRS and CDR2 as YFSETQ. CDR3 sequence: CASSLDPDSYGYTF. As DNA, the CDR3 is TGCGCCAGCAGCTTGGATCCGGATTCCTATGGCTACACCTTC.

The chain combines TRBV30 with TRBJ1-4; 10 bases map to TRBD1. Germline values: CDR1 GTSNPN, CDR2 SVGIG (reference sequence). This CDR3 spans 16 amino acids. V lost 3 bases and J lost 3; bases outside the gene matches: 7. CDR3 region: CAWRPGQGVANEKLFF. DNA for the CDR3: TGTGCCTGGAGGCCCGGACAGGGGGTAGCTAATGAAAAACTGTTTTTT.

J is TRBJ1-1 and V is TRBV9, with a possible D match to TRBD1 (6 bases). The V end was cut by 0 bases, the J end by 4 bases, with 7 bases between. CDR3 length: 13 residues. The germline CDR1 and CDR2 sequences are SGDLS and YYNGEE. CDR3 in amino acids: CASSVGQATEAFF. In DNA, the CDR3 is TGTGCCAGCAGCGTAGGACAGGCCACTGAAGCTTTCTTT.

V is TRBV27 and J is TRBJ1-2; 9 nucleotides align to TRBD1. The CDR3 totals 14 residues. In germline, CDR1 is MNHEY, CDR2 SMNVEV (reference sequence). J lost 0 bases, V lost 6 bases, and 2 bases had no gene match. CDR3 amino acids: CASRRQGANYGYTF. CDR3 nucleotide sequence: TGTGCCAGCAGGAGACAGGGGGCTAACTATGGCTACACCTTC.

The rearrangement links TRBV7-2 to TRBJ2-5; TRBD2 aligns across 9 bases. Per germline, CDR1 SGHTA and CDR2 FQGNSA. This CDR3 contains 14 residues. V lost 5 bases to trimming and J lost 1 base; unmatched junction nucleotides: 2. The CDR3 protein is CASSRAGGQETQYF. The CDR3 DNA follows: TGTGCCAGCAGCCGAGCGGGGGGCCAAGAGACCCAGTACTTC.

The CDR3 region is CASSDQFSGTTFF. The CDR3, as DNA: TGTGCCAGCAGTGACCAATTTTCCGGGACAACTTTCTTT. V and J are TRBV6-4 and TRBJ1-1; perhaps TRBD1 as D (6 bases). The CDR3 has 13 amino acids. The germline V gene encodes CDR1 MRHNA and CDR2 SNTAGT. V was pared by 2 bases and J by 12 bases, with 16 bases between.

J is TRBJ1-2 and V is TRBV28, with 10 bases identical to TRBD1. V gave up 6 bases and J gave up 7 bases; unmatched junction bases: 14. The V gene's germline CDR1 is MDHEN and CDR2 SYDVKM. The CDR3 is 16 amino acids. The CDR3 bases are TGTGCCAGCAGATCGACAGGGGGCAATACTTCAGGTGGCTACACCTTC. Translating it yields CASRSTGGNTSGGYTF.

J is TRBJ2-2 and V is TRBV25-1, with TRBD2 as a possible D gene (7 bases). Germline assignment: CDR1 MGHDK and CDR2 SYGVNS. V lost 4 bases and J lost 7, with 16 bases in between. The CDR3 is 15 amino acids. The CDR3 here is CASSVTGGQLGELFF. Here the CDR3 DNA reads TGTGCCAGCAGTGTGACGGGGGGCCAGCTCGGGGAGCTGTTTTTT.

The chain couples TRBV2 to TRBJ2-1; 9 bases match TRBD2. Trimming at V came to 8 bases and at J to 10 bases, leaving 3 bases not matched to a gene. The germline V gene has CDR1 SNHLY and CDR2 FYNNEI. The CDR3 extends over 11 amino acids. The CDR3 protein is CASGGLAEQFF. As DNA, the CDR3 is TGTGCCAGCGGAGGACTAGCGGAGCAGTTCTTC.

The rearrangement links TRBV14 to TRBJ2-7; D remains unclear. CDR1 and CDR2 from the germline V gene are SGHDN and FVKESK. V lost 5 bases, J lost 2 bases, and 16 bases lay in between. CDR3 length equals 15 residues. CDR3 sequence: CASSKRLSFTYEQYF. CDR3 nucleotide sequence: TGTGCCAGCAGCAAACGCCTTAGTTTCACCTACGAGCAGTACTTC.

V is TRBV28 and J is TRBJ1-2, with D tentatively TRBD1 (5 bases). V dropped 8 bases and J dropped 5 bases, with 18 bases sitting between them. The CDR3 sequence is 14 residues long. CDR1 is MDHEN, CDR2 SYDVKM, per germline. The CDR3 protein is CASDSRGPRYGYTF. Written as DNA, the CDR3 is TGTGCCAGCGACTCGAGGGGTCCGAGGTATGGCTACACCTTC.

The rearrangement links TRBV12-5 to TRBJ2-7; no reliable D call. Trimming pared 4 bases from V and 12 bases from J, leaving 13 bases between. This CDR3 contains 11 residues. CDR1 is LGHNT and CDR2 is FRNRAP in the germline V gene. CDR3 nucleotides: TGTGCTAGTGGTTCCCCCGGGCTTCGGTACTTC. Protein product: CASGSPGLRYF.

The chain has TRBV28 and TRBJ1-2; no reliable D call. With 4 bases removed from V and 8 bases from J, the gap between germline ends came to 14 bases. Germline V gene lookup returns CDR1 MDHEN and CDR2 SYDVKM. CDR3 length: 13 residues. Here the CDR3 reads CASSYPKKRGYTF. The CDR3 nucleotides read TGTGCCAGCAGTTACCCGAAGAAACGAGGCTACACCTTC.

The rearrangement joins TRBV5-4 to TRBJ2-6; 7 bases align to TRBD1. Trimming took 4 bases from V and 2 from J; bases not matched to a gene: 6. The CDR3 is 16 amino acids. In germline, CDR1 is SGHNT, CDR2 YYREEE (reference sequence). For the CDR3, the DNA is TGTGCCAGCAGCCACCCCACAGGGGCTGGGGCCAACGTCCTGACTTTC. Encoded protein: CASSHPTGAGANVLTF.

In nucleotides, the CDR3 is TGTGCCAGCAGCCCGGGACAGGGGGTCACAGATACGCAGTATTTT. Translation gives CASSPGQGVTDTQYF. This chain links TRBV7-6 with TRBJ2-3, with 11 nucleotides matching TRBD1. V shed 5 bases and J 2 bases; nucleotides not matched to a gene: 3. The CDR3 sequence is 15 residues long. Germline V gene lookup returns CDR1 SGHVS and CDR2 FNYEAQ.